The 24 T cell receptor beta chains reported below all come from one sample, sequenced in a study of CD8 T cells in Susac syndrome. After extraction with the RNeasy kit, roughly 0.45 to 1 ug of the RNA was reverse transcribed using random hexamers. TCRdb analysed the immunoSEQ multiplex PCR reads with MiXCR anew, one entry per CDR3 protein. The table records more than 150,000 distinct CDR3 sequences, 90% to 95% of them present only once. Material for sequencing was CD4+ T cells from PBMCs. The receptors here all came from a human donor in good health.

The V and J genes are TRBV6-2 or TRBV6-3 and TRBJ1-2; 8 positions match TRBD1. This CDR3 is 15 amino acids long. Germline V gene sequence: CDR1 MNHEY, CDR2 SVGEGT. The ends lost 0 bases at V and 8 bases at J; junction bases unmatched: 8. The CDR3 protein is CASSYSGTGRGGYTF. The CDR3 DNA sequence: TGTGCCAGCAGTTACTCGGGGACAGGCCGTGGAGGCTACACCTTC.

The chain has TRBV18 and TRBJ2-7; D unresolved. This CDR3 comprises 15 residues. Germline CDR1 and CDR2: KGHSH and LQKENI. Trimming pared 0 bases from V and 0 bases from J, leaving 9 bases between. The CDR3 sequence is CASSPPSRYSYEQYF. CDR3 coding DNA: TGTGCCAGCTCACCACCGTCCAGGTACTCCTACGAGCAGTACTTC.

This sequence joins TRBV3-1 and TRBJ2-1; D uncertain. Germline loops: CDR1 LGHDT, CDR2 YNNKEL (reference sequence). The CDR3 sequence is 15 residues long. The V end was cut by 4 bases, the J end by 0 bases, with 10 bases between. The CDR3 loop is CASSPDLSSYNEQFF. The DNA of the CDR3 is TGTGCCAGCAGCCCCGACCTGAGCTCCTACAATGAGCAGTTCTTC.

The genes are TRBV7-9 and TRBJ1-5; 8 bases fit TRBD1. Trimming at V came to 2 bases and at J to 6 bases, leaving 6 bases not matched to a gene. The CDR3 runs to 15 residues. Germline loops: CDR1 SEHNR, CDR2 FQNEAQ (reference sequence). The CDR3 here is CASSLSTGVFQPQHF. As DNA, the CDR3 is TGTGCCAGCAGCTTATCGACAGGGGTGTTTCAGCCCCAGCATTTT.

The V call is TRBV2, the J call TRBJ2-7, with D perhaps matching TRBD1 or TRBD2 (5 bases each). CDR3 length: 12 amino acids. From germline, CDR1 is SNHLY and CDR2 FYNNEI. The ends were cut back, 3 bases at V and 4 bases at J, with 7 bases in the middle. In nucleotides, the CDR3 is TGTGCCAGCAGTGAGAGGGGATACGAGCAGTACTTC. Translation gives CASSERGYEQYF. Complete variable domain (other parts from reference TRBV2 and TRBJ2-7): EPEVTQTPSHQVTQMGQEVILRCVPISNHLYFYWYRQILGQKVEFLVSFYNNEISEKSEIFDDQFSVERPDGSNFTLKIRSTKLEDSAMYFCASSERGYEQYFGPGTRLTVT.

The CDR3 loop reads CASSGTAGRADTQYF. DNA for the CDR3: TGCGCCAGCAGCGGGACCGCGGGGCGGGCAGATACGCAGTATTTT. The chain couples TRBV5-1 to TRBJ2-3, with TRBD2 as a possible D gene (6 bases). Germline V gene lookup returns CDR1 SGHRS and CDR2 YFSETQ. The V end lost 4 bases, the J end lost 4 bases, and 16 bases lay between the germline ends. The length of the CDR3 is 15 residues.

This chain uses TRBV30 with TRBJ2-1; TRBD2 matches at 13 bases. Trimming removed 5 bases from V and 9 bases from J; junction bases left unmatched: 4. CDR1 GTSNPN and CDR2 SVGIG come from the germline V gene (reference sequence). CDR3 length equals 13 residues. CDR3 nucleotide sequence: TGTGCCTGGGGGGGACTAGCGGGGATTGAGCAGTTCTTC. Amino acids: CAWGGLAGIEQFF. The variable domain in full, with the rest retrieved from reference TRBV30 and TRBJ2-1, is SQTIHQWPATLVQPVGSPLSLECTVEGTSNPNLYWYRQAAGRGLQLLFYSVGIGQISSEVPQNLSASRPQDRQFILSSKKLLLSDSGFYLCAWGGLAGIEQFFGPGTRLTVL.

The chain is built from TRBV29-1 and TRBJ2-1, with D hard to call. The CDR3 runs to 13 residues. CDR1 is SQVTM, CDR2 ANQGSEA, per germline. The germline V and J ends were trimmed by 6 bases and 0 bases, with 9 bases remaining between them. The CDR3 coding sequence is TGCAGCGTCTACCTCAGCTCCTACAATGAGCAGTTCTTC. Residues: CSVYLSSYNEQFF.

This rearrangement joins TRBV14 to TRBJ2-5; no clear D gene. CDR1 and CDR2 (germline): SGHDN, FVKESK. The ends were cut back, 4 bases at V and 5 bases at J, with 8 bases in the middle. CDR3 length equals 12 residues. The chain's CDR3 is CASSLQSETQYF. CDR3 coding DNA: TGTGCCAGCAGCCTGCAATCGGAGACCCAGTACTTC. The variable domain in full, completed from reference TRBV14 and TRBJ2-5, reads EAGVTQFPSHSVIEKGQTVTLRCDPISGHDNLYWYRRVMGKEIKFLLHFVKESKQDESGMPNNRFLAERTGGTYSTLKVQPAELEDSGVYFCASSLQSETQYFGPGTRLLVL.

This rearrangement joins TRBV28 to TRBJ2-1, with 7 bases lining up with TRBD1. The V gene's germline CDR1 is MDHEN and CDR2 SYDVKM. The CDR3 totals 12 residues. V dropped 6 bases and J dropped 6; count of bases not matched to a gene: 2. The CDR3 spells CASRRQGNEQFF. In DNA form, the CDR3 reads TGTGCCAGCAGAAGACAGGGCAATGAGCAGTTCTTC.

This chain joins TRBV9 and TRBJ1-3; D perhaps matches TRBD1 (6 bases). V lost 3 bases and J 4 bases, leaving 11 bases between the germline ends. In germline, CDR1 is SGDLS, CDR2 YYNGEE. The CDR3 sequence is 14 residues long. The CDR3 DNA is TGTGCCAGCAGCGGCGGGACACCCGGAAACACCATATATTTT. This encodes CASSGGTPGNTIYF.

This chain joins TRBV7-9 and TRBJ2-1; a weak D match, TRBD2 (5 bases). Trimming cost V 3 bases and J 0 bases, with 9 bases left between them. CDR1 is SEHNR, CDR2 FQNEAQ, per germline (reference sequence). The CDR3 runs to 15 residues. In DNA, the CDR3 is TGTGCCAGCAGCTTTAAGCGGACCTCCTACAATGAGCAGTTCTTC. Translated: CASSFKRTSYNEQFF.

The V call is TRBV4-1, the J call TRBJ1-2; no clear D. The germline V gene encodes CDR1 MGHRA and CDR2 YSYEKL. The CDR3 contains 15 residues. With 3 bases removed from V and 0 bases from J, the gap between germline ends came to 11 bases. This CDR3 is CASSQRGVPNYGYTF. In nucleotides, the CDR3 is TGCGCCAGCAGCCAGAGAGGAGTACCTAACTATGGCTACACCTTC.

This clonotype was counted between two and nine times. V is TRBV6-5 and J is TRBJ2-7; D ambiguous. The CDR3 sequence is 14 residues long. Per germline, CDR1 MNHEY and CDR2 SVGAGI. V lost 2 bases and J lost 5, with 13 bases in between. For the CDR3, the DNA is TGTGCCAGCAGTTACGTTTCGTCTGGTGACGAGCAGTACTTC. Residues: CASSYVSSGDEQYF.

As DNA, the CDR3 is TGTGCCAGTAGTATACAATCAGGGGCCGGCTCCTACGAGCAGTACTTC. Translating gives CASSIQSGAGSYEQYF. V usage is TRBV19 and J usage is TRBJ2-7, with a possible D match to TRBD1 (6 bases). CDR1 is LNHDA, CDR2 SQIVND, per germline (reference sequence). Trimming stripped 2 bases from V and 0 bases from J, with 14 bases between. The CDR3 runs 16 residues. The variable domain in full, completed from reference TRBV19 and TRBJ2-7, reads DGGITQSPKYLFRKEGQNVTLSCEQNLNHDAMYWYRQDPGQGLRLIYYSQIVNDFQKGDIAEGYSVSREKKESFPLTVTSAQKNPTAFYLCASSIQSGAGSYEQYFGPGTRLTVT.

The chain employs TRBV7-2 and TRBJ2-7; weak D call: TRBD1 (5 bases). The CDR3 is 13 amino acids. V gave up 3 bases and J gave up 6 bases, with 12 bases separating them. Germline V lookup: CDR1 SGHTA, CDR2 FQGNSA. The CDR3 coding sequence is TGTGCCAGCAGCTTCGACAGCTTCGGCGAGCAGTACTTC. Translation gives CASSFDSFGEQYF.

The rearrangement links TRBV2 to TRBJ2-1; TRBD2 agrees at 14 bases. Germline CDR1 is SNHLY and CDR2 is FYNNEI. The V segment lost 7 bases and the J segment 2 bases; nucleotides outside the gene matches: 4. There are 16 residues in the CDR3. CDR3 sequence: CASTSTSGGAYNEQFF. CDR3 nucleotide sequence: TGTGCCAGCACCTCGACTAGCGGGGGGGCCTACAATGAGCAGTTCTTC.

The V gene is TRBV3-1, the J gene TRBJ1-5, with 10 bases that match TRBD1. CDR3 size: 15 residues. CDR1 and CDR2 from the germline V gene are LGHDT and YNNKEL (reference sequence). Germline trimming cut 3 bases from V and 7 bases from J; bases unmatched to any gene: 6. The CDR3 sequence: CASSHYRDRGQPQHF. DNA of the CDR3: TGTGCCAGCAGCCATTACCGGGACAGGGGACAGCCCCAGCATTTT.

This chain uses TRBV30 with TRBJ2-2; weak D call: TRBD2 (6 bases). The CDR3 consists of 13 residues. Per the germline V gene, CDR1 is GTSNPN and CDR2 is SVGIG (reference sequence). Trimming shortened V by 0 bases and J by 6 bases, and 8 bases separated the two germline ends. The CDR3 DNA reads TGTGCCTGGAGTGTACGACTAGCCGGGGAGCTGTTTTTT. This codes for CAWSVRLAGELFF.

Here the CDR3 reads CSASIIETGGGYTF. DNA for the CDR3: TGCAGTGCTTCGATAATTGAGACAGGGGGTGGCTACACCTTC. This sequence joins TRBV20-1 and TRBJ1-2; TRBD1 aligns across 9 bases. The CDR3 runs 14 residues. Germline trimming cut 5 bases from V and 7 bases from J; bases unmatched to any gene: 11. CDR1 and CDR2 from the germline V gene are DFQATT and SNEGSKA (reference sequence).

This sequence joins TRBV3-1 and TRBJ1-2; D remains ambiguous. The V and J ends lost 3 bases and 2 bases respectively, with 7 bases between them. The CDR3 length is 13 residues. Looked up from germline, CDR1 is LGHDT and CDR2 is YNNKEL (reference sequence). CDR3 amino acids: CASSHRRNYGYTF. CDR3 nucleotide sequence: TGTGCCAGCAGCCACCGACGGAACTATGGCTACACCTTC.

The V call is TRBV6-1, the J call TRBJ2-3, with 7 bases that match TRBD1. This CDR3 has 16 amino acids. Per the germline V gene, CDR1 is MNHNS and CDR2 is SASEGT. V was pared by 4 bases and J by 3 bases, with 10 bases of the junction left unmatched. The CDR3, as DNA: TGTGCCAGCAGTGTCCACACAGGGGCAGAAACAGATACGCAGTATTTT. It specifies CASSVHTGAETDTQYF.

The CDR3 DNA reads TGTGCCAGCTCACCAACGGACAGGACGCTTAGGAACATTCAGTACTTC. This translates into CASSPTDRTLRNIQYF. The chain recombines TRBV18 with TRBJ2-4, with 7 positions matching TRBD1. J lost 7 bases, V lost 2 bases, and 11 bases had no gene match. The CDR3 is 16 amino acids. Germline CDR1 is KGHSH and CDR2 is LQKENI.

The chain links TRBV19 to TRBJ2-2, with 10 bases that match TRBD1. This CDR3 comprises 16 residues. The V gene's germline CDR1 is LNHDA and CDR2 SQIVND (reference sequence). Unmatched junction bases numbered 5, after V lost 5 bases and J lost 2 bases. The CDR3 region is CASSPRTGGNTGELFF. CDR3 sequence (DNA): TGTGCCAGTAGTCCCCGGACAGGGGGTAACACCGGGGAGCTGTTTTTT.